A single sample is the source of the 12 T cell receptor beta chains below, sequenced in a study of response to subunit inactivated influenza vaccine (dated by TCRdb to the late 2010s). Library generation was performed with RT-PCR. The listed sequencing device is Illumina HiSeq 2500. TCRdb itself trimmed the public reads at Q25 with fastp, ran MiXCR and retained productive beta chains. Entries are consolidated by CDR3 protein sequence, retaining the most common genes and DNA. The sample table contains roughly 670,000 distinct CDR3 sequences; only one count was recorded for less than 15% of them. Together, the top ten hold 7.5% to 9% of the sample. Sequences were derived from PBMCs from blood, sampled around 15 days before vaccination. These TCRs come from a man in his fifties or sixties who received an inactivated influenza vaccine. Donor details come from another sample of the same person, matched by shared clones.

The CDR3 reads CASSYGTGTDKFF. CDR3 nucleotides: TGTGCCAGCAGTTACGGGACAGGGACTGATAAGTTCTTC. The V and J genes are TRBV6-5 and TRBJ2-1; 9 nucleotides align to TRBD1. The trim removed 2 bases at V and 14 bases at J, leaving 7 bases unmatched. The germline gives CDR1 MNHEY, CDR2 SVGAGI. CDR3 length: 13 residues.

The chain joins TRBV28 to TRBJ1-2; no clear D gene. Germline CDR1 reads MDHEN; CDR2 reads SYDVKM. The CDR3 sequence is 11 residues long. The V gene lost 6 bases and the J gene lost 5 bases, with 7 bases spanning the gap. The chain's CDR3 is CASSWRYGYTF. CDR3 in DNA: TGTGCCAGCAGCTGGAGATATGGCTACACCTTC.

This clonotype was found many times. This chain joins TRBV12-3 or TRBV12-4 and TRBJ1-1; D may be TRBD1 (5 bases). This CDR3 is built from 14 residues. Between the trimmed V and J ends, which lost 2 bases and 0 bases, there was a span of 7 bases. CDR3 nucleotide sequence: TGTGCCAGCAGTTTAAGCAGGGTGAACACTGAAGCTTTCTTT. Translated, it gives CASSLSRVNTEAFF.

This clonotype occurred many times. This chain connects TRBV11-2 to TRBJ2-2; no clear D. Germline V gene lookup returns CDR1 SGHAT and CDR2 FQNNGV. The germline V and J ends were trimmed by 5 bases and 7 bases, with 11 bases remaining between them. There are 13 residues in the CDR3. CDR3 region: CASSPDSGGELFF. For the CDR3, the DNA is TGTGCCAGCAGCCCCGACTCGGGCGGGGAGCTGTTTTTT.

This clonotype has only a few counts. V and J are TRBV4-3 and TRBJ2-2, with D unclear. This CDR3 is built from 15 residues. Germline V lookup: CDR1 LGHNA, CDR2 YSLEER. With 6 bases removed from V and 5 bases from J, the gap between germline ends came to 16 bases. The CDR3 nucleotides are TGCGCCAGCAGGCGGCTGGCTATACCAACCGGGGAGCTGTTTTTT. Amino acids: CASRRLAIPTGELFF.

This chain links TRBV6-1 with TRBJ2-7; 10 bases align to TRBD1. Trimming at V came to 5 bases and at J to 0 bases, leaving 10 bases not matched to a gene. The CDR3 covers 17 residues. Germline V gives CDR1 MNHNS, CDR2 SASEGT. CDR3 loop: CASSITGTGAFSYEQYF. CDR3 bases: TGTGCCAGCAGTATCACCGGGACAGGGGCCTTCTCCTACGAGCAGTACTTC.

This clonotype was seen a few times. The rearrangement links TRBV11-3 to TRBJ2-5; no clear D gene. The V gene's germline CDR1 is SGHNT and CDR2 YENEEA. Trimming left V 5 bases short and J 7 bases short, with 14 bases between. The CDR3 runs to 13 residues. The CDR3 reads CASSPRPFGTQYF. The CDR3 DNA follows: TGTGCCAGCAGCCCGCGGCCTTTCGGGACCCAGTACTTC.

This clonotype has a handful of counts. The chain links TRBV6-1 to TRBJ2-1, with a possible D match to TRBD2 (6 bases). The CDR3 contains 18 residues. Germline lookup yields CDR1 MNHNS and CDR2 SASEGT. Trimming stripped 6 bases from V and 4 bases from J, with 25 bases between. The chain's CDR3 is CASSRDRRRERSYNEQFF. CDR3 sequence (DNA): TGTGCCAGCAGCCGGGACCGGAGGCGGGAACGGTCATACAATGAGCAGTTCTTC.

The V call is TRBV2, the J call TRBJ1-3; D unresolved. The CDR3 contains 14 residues. Germline lookup yields CDR1 SNHLY and CDR2 FYNNEI. The V gene lost 6 bases and the J gene lost 0 bases, with 9 bases spanning the gap. The CDR3, as DNA: TGTGCCAGCAGCCCGATCCCCTCTGGAAACACCATATATTTT. Translated: CASSPIPSGNTIYF.

This clonotype was detected a few times. CDR3 in amino acids: CAWSWVSTEAFF. CDR3 sequence (DNA): TGTGCCTGGAGTTGGGTTAGCACTGAAGCTTTCTTT. The chain employs TRBV30 and TRBJ1-1; D uncertain. Germline V gene lookup returns CDR1 GTSNPN and CDR2 SVGIG (reference sequence). There are 12 residues in the CDR3. Between the trimmed V and J ends, which lost 2 bases and 4 bases, there was a span of 8 bases.

The chain joins TRBV2 to TRBJ1-5; D remains ambiguous. Trimming took 5 bases from V and 3 from J, leaving 14 bases between them. Germline lookup yields CDR1 SNHLY and CDR2 FYNNEI. The CDR3 spans 15 residues. As DNA, the CDR3 is TGTGCCAGCAGTAAAGAGGACGGTCTCAATCAGCCCCAGCATTTT. It translates to CASSKEDGLNQPQHF. The full variable domain, completed using reference TRBV2 and TRBJ1-5, is EPEVTQTPSHQVTQMGQEVILRCVPISNHLYFYWYRQILGQKVEFLVSFYNNEISEKSEIFDDQFSVERPDGSNFTLKIRSTKLEDSAMYFCASSKEDGLNQPQHFGDGTRLSIL.

This clonotype was found many times. V and J are TRBV6-2 or TRBV6-3 and TRBJ2-2, with 8 bases matching TRBD1. The CDR3 is 15 residues long. The germline V gene encodes CDR1 MNHEY and CDR2 SVGEGT. J was trimmed by 1 base and V by 6 bases; bases with no gene match: 4. DNA of the CDR3: TGTGCCAGCAGAAGCGACAGGGGGAACACCGGGGAGCTGTTTTTT. It encodes CASRSDRGNTGELFF.